These T cell receptor beta chains were read from a single sample in a study of CD8+ T cells in alopecia areata. TCRdb keeps only in-frame clones here, not all; method: immunoSEQ multiplex PCR. The profile covers 200,000 to 250,000 clones, with about three fifths appearing a single time and 1.5% to 2% taken by the ten largest. This sample comprised CD4+ T cells sorted from blood, obtained at week 4, from a patient treated with tofacitinib. These TCRs come from a human donor with alopecia areata. Each CDR3 is given with its conserved first and last residue. Fields, in order: V gene, J gene, D gene, clone size, CDR3 protein, CDR3 DNA. A D gene is named only where the DNA matches it firmly. Only some rows state a clone size, as once, few, many or a class for expanded clones.

TRBV5-6	TRBJ2-2	NA	once	CASSLPTGELFF	TGTGCCAGCAGCCTTCCCACCGGGGAGCTGTTTTTT
TRBV29-1	TRBJ1-1	NA	NA	CSVAGVLNTEAFF	TGCAGCGTTGCAGGGGTCCTGAACACTGAAGCTTTCTTT
TRBV7-2	TRBJ2-2	NA	NA	CATRRRANTGELFF	TGTGCCACTAGAAGGCGAGCGAACACCGGGGAGCTGTTTTTT
TRBV6-5	TRBJ2-2	NA	NA	CASQTTPDTGELFF	TGTGCCAGTCAGACTACTCCAGACACCGGGGAGCTGTTTTTT
TRBV5-1	TRBJ2-7	TRBD1	NA	CASSPLGTASYEQYF	TGCGCCAGCAGCCCCCTCGGGACAGCATCCTACGAGCAGTACTTC
TRBV25-1	TRBJ1-6	NA	NA	CASKKGSYNSPLHF	TGTGCCAGCAAAAAGGGTTCCTATAATTCACCCCTCCACTTT
TRBV5-1	TRBJ2-3	NA	NA	CASSLLPSGTDTQYF	TGCGCCAGCAGCTTGTTACCTAGCGGCACAGATACGCAGTATTTT
TRBV9	TRBJ2-2	NA	NA	CASSVDQGITGELFF	TGTGCCAGCAGCGTAGATCAGGGCATCACCGGGGAGCTGTTTTTT
TRBV5-4	TRBJ1-1	NA	NA	CAGSGHKNTEAFF	TGTGCCGGCTCGGGGCACAAGAACACTGAAGCTTTCTTT
TRBV7-9	TRBJ1-1	NA	NA	CASSYWTNLEAFF	TGTGCCAGCAGCTACTGGACTAATCTTGAAGCTTTCTTT
TRBV29-1	TRBJ2-7	TRBD1	few	CSVWTGKGSLIPEQYF	TGCAGCGTCTGGACAGGGAAGGGGTCTCTAATCCCCGAGCAGTACTTC
TRBV4-3	TRBJ2-1	NA	few	CASSQDFRVNEQFF	TGCGCCAGCAGCCAAGACTTCAGGGTGAATGAGCAGTTCTTC
TRBV2	TRBJ2-3	TRBD2	few	CASSPTSDTQYF	TGTGCCAGCAGTCCGACTAGCGATACGCAGTATTTT
TRBV14	TRBJ2-2	TRBD2	few	CASSQGRGTGELFF	TGTGCCAGCAGTCAAGGGAGGGGAACCGGGGAGCTGTTTTTT
TRBV5-1	TRBJ2-4	NA	NA	CASSLVLDTFGGAKNIQYF	TGCGCCAGCAGCTTGGTCCTGGACACCTTCGGGGGAGCCAAAAACATTCAGTACTTC
TRBV29-1	TRBJ1-1	NA	NA	CSARTANTEAFF	TGCAGCGCTCGGACGGCGAACACTGAAGCTTTCTTT
TRBV29-1	TRBJ2-2	NA	NA	CSVGQGLNTGELFF	TGCAGCGTTGGACAGGGACTGAACACCGGGGAGCTGTTTTTT
TRBV25-1	TRBJ1-2	TRBD1	once	CASSEGIGTAKYGYTF	TGTGCCAGCAGTGAAGGGATCGGGACAGCCAAATATGGCTACACCTTC
TRBV10-3	TRBJ2-3	TRBD2	few	CAISERGGTDTQYF	TGTGCCATCAGTGAGCGGGGGGGCACAGATACGCAGTATTTT
TRBV27	TRBJ1-1	NA	NA	CASGTVPWMNTEAFF	TGTGCCAGCGGGACCGTTCCGTGGATGAACACTGAAGCTTTCTTT
TRBV20-1	TRBJ2-4	NA	few	CSASPSNIQYF	TGCAGTGCTAGCCCATCGAACATTCAGTACTTC
TRBV29-1	TRBJ1-4	TRBD1	NA	CSGITGVGEKLFF	TGCAGCGGCATCACAGGGGTGGGGGAAAAACTGTTTTTT
TRBV5-1	TRBJ2-5	TRBD2	NA	CASSLQAGVYQETQYF	TGCGCCAGCAGCCTACAAGCGGGGGTCTATCAAGAGACCCAGTACTTC
TRBV18	TRBJ2-7	NA	many	CASSPPSLGEQYF	TGTGCCAGCTCACCCCCTAGCCTCGGCGAGCAGTACTTC
TRBV28	TRBJ2-7	NA	few	CASRTGTEAYEQYF	TGTGCCAGCAGGACAGGTACAGAGGCCTACGAGCAGTACTTC
TRBV29-1	TRBJ2-1	NA	NA	CSVVANSYNEQFF	TGCAGCGTTGTAGCAAACTCCTACAATGAGCAGTTCTTC
TRBV9	TRBJ2-7	TRBD2	NA	CASSATGTSGTYEQYF	TGTGCCAGCAGCGCCACCGGGACTAGCGGAACCTACGAGCAGTACTTC
TRBV29-1	TRBJ1-6	NA	NA	CSVADGGNSPLHF	TGCAGCGTGGCAGACGGTGGCAATTCACCCCTCCACTTT
TRBV7-7	TRBJ2-5	NA	NA	CASSLVGETQYF	TGTGCCAGCAGCTTAGTGGGAGAGACCCAGTACTTC
TRBV10-3	TRBJ1-2	NA	few	CAISDDSLYGYTF	TGTGCCATCAGTGACGACAGCCTCTATGGCTACACCTTC
TRBV7-3	TRBJ1-4	NA	few	CASSLKFGEKLFF	TGTGCCAGCAGCTTAAAGTTTGGGGAAAAACTGTTTTTT
TRBV29-1	TRBJ2-3	NA	few	CSVEENDNTQYF	TGCAGCGTTGAAGAAAATGACAATACGCAGTATTTT
TRBV5-6	TRBJ2-6	NA	NA	CASSLYRRTGANVLTF	TGTGCCAGCAGCTTGTACAGGAGGACTGGGGCCAACGTCCTGACTTTC
TRBV4-1	TRBJ2-2	NA	few	CATTNRADATGELFF	TGCGCCACCACCAACAGGGCGGATGCGACCGGGGAGCTGTTTTTT
TRBV9	TRBJ2-7	TRBD1	NA	CASSVGQWNSYEQYF	TGTGCCAGCAGCGTGGGACAGTGGAACTCCTACGAGCAGTACTTC
TRBV4-3	TRBJ2-4	TRBD1	NA	CASSQGLGQGADIQYF	TGCGCCAGCAGCCAAGGATTGGGACAGGGGGCGGACATTCAGTACTTC
TRBV28	TRBJ1-1	NA	NA	CASSFGLTEAFF	TGTGCCAGCAGTTTCGGCCTGACTGAAGCTTTCTTT
TRBV29-1	TRBJ2-5	NA	many	CSALQGQETQYF	TGCAGCGCCTTACAGGGACAAGAGACCCAGTACTTC
TRBV9	TRBJ2-2	TRBD2	NA	CASSTRLERGRFGGELFF	TGTGCCAGCAGCACCCGCCTCGAGCGGGGACGGTTCGGCGGGGAGCTGTTTTTT
TRBV5-6	TRBJ2-6	NA	few	CASSTVSSGANVLTF	TGTGCCAGCAGCACAGTTAGCTCTGGGGCCAACGTCCTGACTTTC
TRBV9	TRBJ2-3	TRBD2	NA	CASSVVSGGPSSTDTQYF	TGTGCCAGCAGCGTAGTCTCGGGGGGGCCCTCTAGCACAGATACGCAGTATTTT
TRBV30	TRBJ1-1	NA	NA	CAWRGSNTEAFF	TGTGCCTGGAGGGGGAGTAACACTGAAGCTTTCTTT
TRBV27	TRBJ1-6	NA	NA	CASSLGKSPLHF	TGTGCCAGCAGTTTAGGGAAATCACCCCTCCACTTT
TRBV15	TRBJ1-2	NA	NA	CATSTSDIRNYGYTF	TGTGCCACCAGCACCTCGGACATACGTAACTATGGCTACACCTTC
TRBV10-3	TRBJ2-5	TRBD2	NA	CAIRASGNQETQYF	TGTGCCATCAGGGCTAGCGGCAACCAAGAGACCCAGTACTTC
TRBV15	TRBJ1-6	NA	NA	CATSRDRGGDCLF	TGTGCCACCAGCAGAGATCGGGGGGGCGATTGTCTCTTT
TRBV29-1	TRBJ1-5	TRBD1	NA	CSVSQGGQPQHF	TGCAGCGTTTCCCAGGGGGGTCAGCCCCAGCATTTT
TRBV29-1	TRBJ1-1	NA	NA	CSVAGLAWQGNTEAFF	TGCAGCGTTGCTGGTTTAGCCTGGCAGGGGAACACTGAAGCTTTCTTT
TRBV11-3	TRBJ1-1	NA	NA	CASNVGVGNTEAFF	TGTGCCAGTAACGTTGGGGTTGGGAACACTGAAGCTTTCTTT
TRBV7-9	TRBJ2-7	NA	few	CASSPPRGHEQYF	TGTGCCAGCAGCCCCCCGAGGGGACACGAGCAGTACTTC
TRBV7-2	TRBJ1-5	NA	few	CASSLVILQPQHF	TGTGCCAGCAGCTTAGTGATATTACAGCCCCAGCATTTT
TRBV27	TRBJ2-4	NA	few	CASSNRVGNIQYF	TGTGCCAGCAGCAACAGGGTGGGAAACATTCAGTACTTC
TRBV27	TRBJ2-1	NA	once	CASGLRLENEQFF	TGTGCCAGCGGACTAAGACTGGAGAATGAGCAGTTCTTC
TRBV30	TRBJ1-5	NA	NA	CAWAGGDNQPQHF	TGTGCCTGGGCAGGTGGGGATAATCAGCCCCAGCATTTT
TRBV5-6	TRBJ1-2	NA	NA	CASSGWTNYGYTF	TGTGCCAGCAGCGGGTGGACCAACTATGGCTACACCTTC
TRBV9	TRBJ1-2	TRBD1	once	CASTSGTGEYGYTF	TGTGCCAGCACCTCAGGGACAGGAGAATATGGCTACACCTTC
TRBV12-5	TRBJ2-5	NA	NA	CASGLGLEETQYF	TGTGCTAGTGGTTTGGGATTGGAGGAGACCCAGTACTTC
TRBV29-1	TRBJ1-5	NA	NA	CSVAGDTGNQPQHF	TGCAGCGTCGCGGGGGACACAGGCAATCAGCCCCAGCATTTT
TRBV5-1	TRBJ2-5	NA	NA	CASSSTNDETQYF	TGCGCCAGCAGCTCAACAAACGATGAGACCCAGTACTTC